The 21 T cell receptor beta chains reported below all come from one sample, sequenced in a study of blood T cell repertoires in COVID-19. Using immunoSEQ multiplex PCR, the repertoire was profiled, and TCRdb retains in-frame clones only, with some absent. The data contain roughly 120,000 clones, around 82% of them singletons. Material: peripheral blood. These receptor sequences come from a human donor in a cohort sampled during active or convalescent COVID-19.

The V gene is TRBV6-2 or TRBV6-3, the J gene TRBJ2-1; the match to TRBD2 covers 10 bases. V shed 2 bases, J shed 4 bases, and the junction held 2 bases outside the gene matches. The CDR3 is made up of 15 amino acids. The germline CDR1 and CDR2 sequences are MNHEY and SVGEGT. This chain's CDR3 is CASSYETSGYNEQFF. DNA for the CDR3: TGTGCCAGCAGTTACGAGACTAGCGGGTACAATGAGCAGTTCTTC.

V is TRBV9 and J is TRBJ1-2, with 7 positions matching TRBD1. The CDR3 is made up of 16 amino acids. CDR1 and CDR2 (germline): SGDLS, YYNGEE. The V and J ends lost 3 bases and 5 bases, in that order; junction bases with no gene match: 13. CDR3 sequence (DNA): TGTGCCAGCAGCGCACCTCCGGGACAGAGACGTTATGGCTACACCTTC. This codes for CASSAPPGQRRYGYTF.

Only one count was recorded for this clone. The chain links TRBV5-8 to TRBJ2-7, with TRBD2 matching over 13 bases. Germline lookup yields CDR1 SGHTS and CDR2 YDEGEE. The CDR3 sequence is 17 residues long. V gave up 5 bases and J gave up 4 bases; unmatched junction bases: 12. The CDR3 loop is CASSPTLGTSGMYEQYF. The CDR3 DNA reads TGTGCCAGCAGTCCTACCCTCGGGACTAGCGGGATGTACGAGCAGTACTTC.

This clone was counted ten times or more. The V and J genes are TRBV28 and TRBJ2-7; the match to TRBD2 covers 10 bases. V was clipped by 2 bases and J by 3 bases; unmatched bases: 16. The CDR3 extends over 19 amino acids. Germline CDR1 and CDR2: MDHEN and SYDVKM. The CDR3 DNA reads as TGTGCCAGCAGTTTAGGGCTGGGGGCTAGCGGGAGTAGTTACTACGAGCAGTACTTC. Residues: CASSLGLGASGSSYYEQYF. Full variable domain (outside the CDR3, taken from reference TRBV28 and TRBJ2-7): DVKVTQSSRYLVKRTGEKVFLECVQDMDHENMFWYRQDPGLGLRLIYFSYDVKMKEKGDIPEGYSVSREKKERFSLILESASTNQTSMYLCASSLGLGASGSSYYEQYFGPGTRLTVT.

On this clone itself: Other DNA sequences within the sample encode an identical CDR3. The chain recombines TRBV5-1 with TRBJ1-4; 7 bases align to TRBD1. Germline CDR1 reads SGHRS; CDR2 reads YFSETQ. The CDR3 sequence is 16 residues long. Unmatched junction bases numbered 7, after V lost 0 bases and J lost 5 bases. CDR3 sequence (DNA): TGCGCCAGCAGCTTGGAGGCAGGGGGTGGGAATGAAAAACTGTTTTTT. Translated, it gives CASSLEAGGGNEKLFF.

This rearrangement joins TRBV18 to TRBJ2-1; maybe TRBD1 (6 bases). V lost 1 base and J lost 0, with 10 bases in between. The CDR3 has 16 amino acids. Germline V gives CDR1 KGHSH, CDR2 LQKENI. CDR3 nucleotide sequence: TGTGCCAGCTCACCACTGGACAGACGCTCCTACAATGAGCAGTTCTTC. Protein: CASSPLDRRSYNEQFF.

V and J are TRBV3-1 (or the pseudogene TRBV3-2) and TRBJ1-5; no definite D call. This CDR3 has 14 residues. Germline assignment: CDR1 LGHDT and CDR2 YNNKEL (reference sequence). V lost 4 bases to trimming and J lost 0 bases, with 7 bases between them. The CDR3 DNA reads TGTGCCAGCAGCCCCAACTATAGCAATCAGCCCCAGCATTTT. This translates into CASSPNYSNQPQHF.

The chain carries TRBV15 and TRBJ1-1; TRBD1 agrees at 8 bases. V shed 2 bases, J shed 8 bases, and the junction held 13 bases outside the gene matches. Germline CDR1 reads LNHNV; CDR2 reads YYDKDF (reference sequence). The CDR3 loop spans 16 amino acids. The CDR3 is CATSRTLGQAKGEAFF. The DNA for the CDR3 is TGTGCCACCAGCAGAACCCTGGGACAGGCCAAGGGAGAAGCTTTCTTT.

The chain has TRBV6-5 and TRBJ2-5; a possible D gene is TRBD2 (6 bases). V gave up 2 bases and J gave up 2 bases, with 9 bases separating them. The CDR3 has 14 residues. Germline V gene data show CDR1 as MNHEY and CDR2 as SVGAGI. This CDR3 is CASSYNGGQETQYF. CDR3 DNA sequence: TGTGCCAGCAGTTACAACGGGGGTCAAGAGACCCAGTACTTC.

V and J are TRBV20-1 and TRBJ1-1, with D perhaps TRBD1 (5 bases). CDR1 DFQATT and CDR2 SNEGSKA come from the germline V gene (reference sequence). V lost 3 bases to trimming and J lost 1 base, with 15 bases between them. This CDR3 has 15 amino acids. The CDR3 DNA reads as TGCAGTGCTAGTGGGTTTGGCAGGGCGAACACTGAAGCTTTCTTT. This gives the protein CSASGFGRANTEAFF.

The gene calls are TRBV6-4 and TRBJ2-1, with 11 nucleotides matching TRBD2. CDR1 MRHNA and CDR2 SNTAGT come from the germline V gene. The CDR3 runs 15 residues. V dropped 5 bases and J dropped 8; count of bases not matched to a gene: 8. CDR3 coding DNA: TGTGCCAGCAGTCAAACTAGCGGGAGTTCATATGAGCAGTTCTTC. Translating gives CASSQTSGSSYEQFF.

This clone was observed a single time. The chain uses TRBV27 and TRBJ2-7; D may be TRBD1 (5 bases). Trimming took off 5 bases at V and 2 bases at J, with 13 bases between the two ends. Germline V lookup: CDR1 MNHEY, CDR2 SMNVEV (reference sequence). The CDR3 extends over 14 amino acids. The DNA for the CDR3 is TGTGCCAGCAGTCCTTACGACAGTACCTACGAGCAGTACTTC. Residues: CASSPYDSTYEQYF.

The chain is built from TRBV6-5 and TRBJ1-3; no firm D call. The CDR3 loop spans 14 amino acids. Trimming left V 4 bases short and J 0 bases short, with 7 bases between. The germline V gene has CDR1 MNHEY and CDR2 SVGAGI. The CDR3 is CASSFRGSGNTIYF. CDR3 nucleotides: TGTGCCAGCAGTTTTCGGGGCTCTGGAAACACCATATATTTT.

V is TRBV7-6 and J is TRBJ2-7; D ambiguous. The CDR3 covers 11 residues. The germline V and J ends were trimmed by 4 bases and 2 bases, with 3 bases remaining between them. Germline assignment: CDR1 SGHVS and CDR2 FNYEAQ. CDR3 sequence: CASSSTYEQYF. The CDR3 DNA reads as TGTGCCAGCAGCTCTACCTACGAGCAGTACTTC. Looking up the rest from reference TRBV7-6 and TRBJ2-7 gives the full variable domain: GAGVSQSPRYKVTKRGQDVALRCDPISGHVSLYWYRQALGQGPEFLTYFNYEAQQDKSGLPNDRFSAERPEGSISTLTIQRTEQRDSAMYRCASSSTYEQYFGPGTRLTVT.

This clone was seen only a few times. The chain combines TRBV18 with TRBJ2-7; a weak D match, TRBD1 (5 bases). Trimming removed 4 bases from V and 7 bases from J, with 11 bases in between. Germline CDR1 KGHSH, CDR2 LQKENI. The CDR3 runs 12 residues. The CDR3, as DNA: TGTGCCAGCTCACTTACAGGCAGTGAGCAGTACTTC. Protein product: CASSLTGSEQYF.

This chain uses TRBV6-4 with TRBJ1-2; D is possibly TRBD1 (6 bases). V dropped 0 bases and J dropped 4 bases, with 12 bases sitting between them. Germline V lookup: CDR1 MRHNA, CDR2 SNTAGT. The CDR3 length is 15 residues. The CDR3 nucleotides read TGTGCCAGCAGTGACTCCTCCAGGGGAATCTATGGCTACACCTTC. Translation: CASSDSSRGIYGYTF.

The chain uses TRBV24-1 and TRBJ2-3, with TRBD2 matching over 10 bases. The V gene's germline CDR1 is KGHDR and CDR2 SFDVKD. Trimming at V came to 5 bases and at J to 2 bases, leaving 6 bases not matched to a gene. There are 16 residues in the CDR3. This chain's CDR3 is CATSGGTSEITDTQYF. CDR3 nucleotide sequence: TGTGCCACCAGTGGTGGGACTAGCGAGATCACAGATACGCAGTATTTT.

J is TRBJ2-3 and V is TRBV4-3, with 13 bases matching TRBD2. With 0 bases clipped from V and 4 bases from J, the junction kept 4 bases outside the gene matches. The CDR3 runs 17 residues. The germline gives CDR1 LGHNA, CDR2 YSLEER. In nucleotides, the CDR3 is TGCGCCAGCAGCCAAGATACTAGCGGGAGGGGCTCAGATACGCAGTATTTT. Translation: CASSQDTSGRGSDTQYF.

The chain carries TRBV3-1 (or the pseudogene TRBV3-2) and TRBJ2-7; the match to TRBD2 covers 8 bases. Trimming took 6 bases from V and 2 from J; bases not matched to a gene: 9. Germline CDR1 is LGHDT and CDR2 is YNNKEL (reference sequence). The length of the CDR3 is 15 residues. The CDR3 nucleotides read TGTGCCAGCAGTTATACTAGCGGAACGACCTACGAGCAGTACTTC. Its protein product is CASSYTSGTTYEQYF.

The CDR3 region is CASSLIGGNSYEQYF. As DNA, the CDR3 is TGCGCCAGCAGCTTGATCGGAGGGAACTCCTACGAGCAGTACTTC. V is TRBV5-1 and J is TRBJ2-7, with D tentatively TRBD2 (6 bases). Trimming stripped 1 base from V and 0 bases from J, with 11 bases between. The CDR3 runs 15 residues. The germline V gene has CDR1 SGHRS and CDR2 YFSETQ.

The chain recombines TRBV18 with TRBJ2-4, with a possible D match to TRBD2 (5 bases). CDR3 length: 14 amino acids. Trimming took 3 bases from V and 4 from J, leaving 10 bases between them. CDR1 and CDR2 from the germline V gene are KGHSH and LQKENI. CDR3 nucleotide sequence: TGTGCCAGCTCACCCGGGAACAGTAAAAACATTCAGTACTTC. The encoded protein is CASSPGNSKNIQYF.